A single sample gave rise to the 9 T cell receptor beta chains below, sequenced in a study of T cell repertoires in cytomegalovirus infection. A single record per CDR3 protein comes from TCRdb applying MiXCR to the reads. The sample includes about 250,000 distinct CDR3 sequences, 9% to 15% of them seen just once. Material: PBMCs. The receptors come from a human donor in good health (CMV status not recorded). Some clones in this sample may be carry-over from other donors' samples.

This chain links TRBV20-1 with TRBJ2-7; maybe TRBD1 (5 bases). The germline V and J ends were trimmed by 6 bases and 6 bases, with 18 bases remaining between them. Germline V lookup: CDR1 DFQATT, CDR2 SNEGSKA (reference sequence). This CDR3 contains 13 residues. The CDR3 coding sequence is TGCAGTGCCATCGCTCCTAACAGGCGCGAGCAGTACTTC. Translation: CSAIAPNRREQYF.

This clonotype was detected many times. CDR3 bases: TGTGCCAGCAGTGAAAGGGTTTATCAGCCCCAGCATTTT. Protein sequence: CASSERVYQPQHF. The chain is built from TRBV6-1 and TRBJ1-5; D gene ambiguous. Trimming shortened V by 2 bases and J by 5 bases, and 7 bases separated the two germline ends. The CDR3 consists of 13 residues. Germline V gene sequence: CDR1 MNHNS, CDR2 SASEGT.

This clonotype was picked up many times. The chain combines TRBV7-2 with TRBJ1-2; TRBD1 agrees at 7 bases. CDR1 SGHTA and CDR2 FQGNSA come from the germline V gene. J was trimmed by 8 bases and V by 5 bases; bases with no gene match: 8. The CDR3 is 13 amino acids. The CDR3 DNA reads as TGTGCCAGCAGCCCTGACAGGGTTGAGGGCTACACCTTC. It yields the protein CASSPDRVEGYTF.

This clonotype appeared a few times. This sequence joins TRBV28 and TRBJ2-5, with 9 bases matching TRBD1. CDR1 is MDHEN and CDR2 is SYDVKM in the germline V gene. The CDR3 spans 15 residues. Losses at the gene ends were 5 bases for V and 5 bases for J; bases not matched to a gene: 9. The CDR3 bases are TGTGCCAGCAGTCGGGGACAGGGCAGGGATGAGACCCAGTACTTC. Translation: CASSRGQGRDETQYF.

This clonotype came up many times. This chain connects TRBV11-3 to TRBJ2-2; no clear D gene. Trimming stripped 4 bases from V and 1 base from J, with 7 bases between. Germline V gene lookup returns CDR1 SGHNT and CDR2 YENEEA. This CDR3 spans 14 amino acids. The chain's CDR3 is CASSWLMNTGELFF. The CDR3 nucleotides are TGTGCCAGCAGCTGGCTTATGAACACCGGGGAGCTGTTTTTT.

The chain has TRBV20-1 and TRBJ2-5; 7 positions agree with TRBD1. The CDR3 loop spans 14 amino acids. V gave up 5 bases and J gave up 5 bases; unmatched junction bases: 11. CDR1 is DFQATT and CDR2 is SNEGSKA in the germline V gene (reference sequence). The CDR3: CSAAPTGLFETQYF. The DNA of the CDR3 is TGCAGTGCTGCCCCGACAGGGCTGTTTGAGACCCAGTACTTC.

This clonotype showed up many times. The rearrangement joins TRBV7-2 to TRBJ2-5; TRBD2 matches at 8 bases. There are 16 residues in the CDR3. V lost 7 bases and J lost 0; bases outside the gene matches: 10. Germline values: CDR1 SGHTA, CDR2 FQGNSA. The CDR3 DNA reads as TGTGCCAGCACCCGGGGGGGTGGACAGTACCAAGAGACCCAGTACTTC. As protein: CASTRGGGQYQETQYF. The full variable domain, with the rest looked up from reference TRBV7-2 and TRBJ2-5, is GAGVSQSPSNKVTEKGKDVELRCDPISGHTALYWYRQSLGQGLEFLIYFQGNSAPDKSGLPSDRFSAERTGGSVSTLTIQRTQQEDSAVYLCASTRGGGQYQETQYFGPGTRLLVL.

This sequence joins TRBV19 and TRBJ1-4; weak D call: TRBD1 (5 bases). The germline CDR1 and CDR2 sequences are LNHDA and SQIVND (reference sequence). Trimming removed 4 bases at V and 5 bases at J, with 14 bases between. The length of the CDR3 is 15 residues. CDR3 loop: CASSSQRRDNEKLFF. The CDR3, as DNA: TGTGCCAGTAGTAGCCAGAGGCGGGACAATGAAAAACTGTTTTTT.

This clonotype came up many times. This chain joins TRBV19 and TRBJ2-1; D not resolved. CDR3 length: 16 residues. Germline CDR1 LNHDA, CDR2 SQIVND (reference sequence). V dropped 4 bases and J dropped 5 bases, with 18 bases sitting between them. In DNA form, the CDR3 reads TGTGCCAGTAGTAGTGTGGATTTCCCGAGTAACAATGAGCAGTTCTTC. Translation gives CASSSVDFPSNNEQFF.